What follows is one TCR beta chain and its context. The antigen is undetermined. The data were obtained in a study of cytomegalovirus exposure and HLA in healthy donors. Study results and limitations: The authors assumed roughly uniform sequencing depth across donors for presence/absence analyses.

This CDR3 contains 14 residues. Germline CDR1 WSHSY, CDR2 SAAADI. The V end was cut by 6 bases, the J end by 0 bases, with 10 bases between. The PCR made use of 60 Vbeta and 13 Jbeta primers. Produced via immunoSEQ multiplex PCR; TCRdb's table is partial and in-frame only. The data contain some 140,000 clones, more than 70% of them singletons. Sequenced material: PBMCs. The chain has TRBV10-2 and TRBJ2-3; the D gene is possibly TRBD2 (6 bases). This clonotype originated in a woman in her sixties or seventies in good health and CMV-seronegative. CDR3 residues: CASRPSGSTDTQYF. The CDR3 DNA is TGCGCCAGCAGACCCAGCGGGAGCACAGATACGCAGTATTTT.